Following are 30 T cell receptor beta chains from one sample sequenced in a study of blood T cells in healthy people across ages. Primers used in a second PCR of roughly 7 to 11 cycles were a sample-barcoded 5' primer and a J-beta primer mix. TCRdb re-derived calls from the 5' RACE reads in MiXCR, one entry per CDR3 protein. The table includes around 710,000 distinct CDR3 sequences, roughly 47% detected once. Sequenced: blood. The receptors shown here come from a woman aged 55 to 70 in good health.

This clonotype appeared a single time. V gene TRBV2 combines with J gene TRBJ2-3; D is unresolved. Germline V gene sequence: CDR1 SNHLY, CDR2 FYNNEI. The length of the CDR3 is 12 residues. The V and J ends lost 6 bases and 4 bases respectively, with 8 bases between them. The CDR3 bases are TGTGCCAGCAGCGCTGACCCAGATACGCAGTATTTT. It is translated as CASSADPDTQYF.

This clonotype has only a few counts. The chain couples TRBV6-1 to TRBJ2-1; 7 bases map to TRBD2. Germline V lookup: CDR1 MNHNS, CDR2 SASEGT. V trimming: 3 bases; J trimming: 4 bases; junction bases outside the gene matches: 15. The CDR3 has 18 amino acids. The CDR3 nucleotides read TGTGCCAGCAGTGATTCTCCCGGTCGGGAGGCGAGATACAATGAGCAGTTCTTC. Translation: CASSDSPGREARYNEQFF.

V is TRBV19 and J is TRBJ2-7; 7 bases map to TRBD1. This CDR3 is built from 15 residues. Germline CDR1 LNHDA, CDR2 SQIVND (reference sequence). The V and J ends lost 4 bases and 3 bases, in that order; junction bases with no gene match: 9. The CDR3 nucleotides read TGTGCCAGTAGTAGAGGAACAGGGGTAAACTACGAGCAGTACTTC. Protein sequence: CASSRGTGVNYEQYF.

This clonotype was found a few times. The rearrangement uses TRBV13 and TRBJ2-1, with a tentative D call TRBD2 (5 bases). Germline V gene sequence: CDR1 PRHDT, CDR2 FYEKMQ (reference sequence). CDR3 length: 16 amino acids. V was cut by 3 bases and J by 0 bases, with 12 bases left in between. The CDR3 region has the DNA TGTGCCAGCAGCTTTTCTAAGCGGAGCTCCTACAATGAGCAGTTCTTC. As protein: CASSFSKRSSYNEQFF. The full variable domain, with the rest looked up from reference TRBV13 and TRBJ2-1, is AAGVIQSPRHLIKEKRETATLKCYPIPRHDTVYWYQQGPGQDPQFLISFYEKMQSDKGSIPDRFSAQQFSDYHSELNMSSLELGDSALYFCASSFSKRSSYNEQFFGPGTRLTVL.

This clonotype was seen a few times. This rearrangement joins TRBV12-3 or TRBV12-4 to TRBJ1-2; D might be TRBD1 (5 bases). V was cut by 1 base and J by 4 bases, with 13 bases left in between. The CDR3 length is 15 residues. The CDR3 DNA follows: TGTGCCAGCAGTTTAGTCGCAGGGATTAGCTATGGCTACACCTTC. This translates into CASSLVAGISYGYTF.

This chain links TRBV4-3 with TRBJ2-1, with 9 bases identical to TRBD2. The CDR3 covers 17 residues. The V gene end was trimmed by 4 bases and the J gene end by 3 bases; junction bases not matched to a gene: 10. Germline assignment: CDR1 LGHNA and CDR2 YSLEER. As DNA, the CDR3 is TGCGCCAGCAGCCGGGGGGCTAGCGGGACTAACTACAATGAGCAGTTCTTC. Protein sequence: CASSRGASGTNYNEQFF.

The chain has TRBV6-5 and TRBJ2-1; the match to TRBD1 covers 7 bases. This CDR3 comprises 15 residues. J lost 5 bases, V lost 6 bases, and 10 bases had no gene match. Germline values: CDR1 MNHEY, CDR2 SVGAGI. The CDR3: CASSPVTGWNNEQFF. The CDR3 nucleotides read TGTGCCAGCAGCCCGGTGACAGGGTGGAACAATGAGCAGTTCTTC.

Comment on this clonotype: A read error may be the cause here, since a much bigger clone is one base away. The chain employs TRBV29-1 and TRBJ2-5; D possibly matches TRBD1 or TRBD2 (6 bases each). The CDR3 extends over 12 amino acids. V shed 4 bases and J shed 11 bases, with 17 bases lying between them. Per the germline V gene, CDR1 is SQVTM and CDR2 is ANQGSEA. The CDR3 bases are TGCAGCGTTGGGGGGGCTAGGAATGAGCAGTACTTC. Its translation is CSVGGARNEQYF.

V and J are TRBV10-3 and TRBJ2-7, with 7 nucleotides matching TRBD1. The J call may not be correct, given that the DNA end is closer to TRBJ2-5. The CDR3 has 15 residues. Germline values: CDR1 ENHRY, CDR2 SYGVKD. This CDR3 reads CAISGGTAPGETQYF. In nucleotides, the CDR3 is TGTGCCATCAGTGGGGGGACAGCCCCAGGGGAGACCCAGTACTTC.

A remark on this clonotype: A read error may account for a junction end that differs from germline. The rearrangement joins TRBV11-3 to TRBJ2-3; D remains unclear. This CDR3 is 11 amino acids long. Germline V gives CDR1 SGHNT, CDR2 YENEEA. CDR3 bases: TGTGCCAGCAGCGTCCTAGATATGCAGTATTTT. Encoded protein: CASSVLDMQYF. Together with reference TRBV11-3 and TRBJ2-3, the CDR3 gives the full variable domain: EAGVVQSPRYKIIEKKQPVAFWCNPISGHNTLYWYLQNLGQGPELLIRYENEEAVDDSQLPKDRFSAERLKGVDSTLKIQPAELGDSAVYLCASSVLDMQYFGPGTRLTVL.

This clonotype was found a few times. The V call is TRBV7-7, the J call TRBJ2-3; D gene uncertain. Germline lookup yields CDR1 SSHAT and CDR2 FNYEAQ (reference sequence). With 1 base removed from V and 2 bases from J, the gap between germline ends came to 4 bases. The CDR3 is made up of 13 amino acids. The CDR3 sequence: CASSLVFTDTQYF. The CDR3 DNA reads TGTGCCAGCAGCTTAGTGTTCACAGATACGCAGTATTTT.

A single count supports this clonotype. At one end the junction does not follow the germline gene, possibly because of a read error. The chain couples TRBV5-1 to TRBJ2-7, with a tentative D call TRBD2 (5 bases). Near its end, the DNA agrees better with TRBJ2-5, so the J call may be wrong. Germline CDR1 is SGHRS and CDR2 is YFSETQ. The CDR3 runs to 14 residues. As DNA, the CDR3 is TGCGCCGGCAGCCCGGCCGGGGTTGGAGAGACCCAGTACTTC. This translates into CAGSPAGVGETQYF.

Comments on this clonotype: At one of its ends the junction is not consistent with the germline gene, which may arise from a read error. The chain carries TRBV7-7 and TRBJ2-3, with D perhaps TRBD1 (7 bases). Looked up from germline, CDR1 is SSHAT and CDR2 is FNYEAQ (reference sequence). This CDR3 is 15 amino acids long. Written as DNA, the CDR3 is TGTGCTAGCAGCGCCCAGGGGGGAGCTGAAGATACGCAGTATTTT. As protein: CASSAQGGAEDTQYF. The variable domain in full, completed from reference TRBV7-7 and TRBJ2-3, reads GAGVSQSPRYKVTKRGQDVTLRCDPISSHATLYWYQQALGQGPEFLTYFNYEAQPDKSGLPSDRFSAERPEGSISTLTIQRTEQRDSAMYRCASSAQGGAEDTQYFGPGTRLTVL.

The V gene is TRBV5-1, the J gene TRBJ2-1; 10 bases fit TRBD2. Losses at the gene ends were 0 bases for V and 7 bases for J; bases not matched to a gene: 4. This CDR3 is 15 amino acids long. Germline CDR1 and CDR2: SGHRS and YFSETQ. CDR3 sequence reads: CASSLGVTSGNEQFF. CDR3 bases: TGCGCCAGCAGCTTGGGGGTGACTAGCGGGAATGAGCAGTTCTTC.

This clonotype was found a few times. Germline and junction disagree at one end, which may indicate a read error. This chain uses TRBV15 with TRBJ2-5, with 11 bases fitting TRBD2. CDR3 size: 16 residues. CDR1 is LNHNV, CDR2 YYDKDF, per germline (reference sequence). In DNA, the CDR3 is TGTGCCACCAGCAGAGGACTAGCGGGGCCTCAAGGGACCCAGTACTTC. Protein: CATSRGLAGPQGTQYF.

V and J are TRBV12-3 or TRBV12-4 and TRBJ2-7, with TRBD1 matching 10 bases. Germline trimming cut 6 bases from V and 3 bases from J; bases unmatched to any gene: 8. CDR3 size: 15 residues. CDR3: CASSPSDRGHYEQYF. The CDR3 DNA follows: TGTGCCAGCAGCCCTTCCGACAGGGGGCACTACGAGCAGTACTTC.

V is TRBV28 and J is TRBJ1-6, with 7 bases identical to TRBD1. Trimming took 3 bases from V and 10 from J; bases not matched to a gene: 6. Germline loops: CDR1 MDHEN, CDR2 SYDVKM. CDR3 size: 14 residues. The CDR3 DNA reads TGTGCCAGCAGTTTGCGGGACAGCGAATCACCCCTCCACTTT. Amino acid sequence: CASSLRDSESPLHF.

The chain joins TRBV7-6 to TRBJ2-3; TRBD1 matches at 7 bases. The CDR3 covers 13 residues. Germline CDR1 SGHVS, CDR2 FNYEAQ. Trimming took 3 bases from V and 6 from J; bases not matched to a gene: 3. CDR3 sequence reads: CASSFTGVDTQYF. CDR3 nucleotide sequence: TGTGCCAGCAGCTTTACAGGGGTGGATACGCAGTATTTT.

This clonotype was detected ten times or more. The chain is built from TRBV10-3 and TRBJ1-2; D might be TRBD1 (5 bases). Germline CDR1 is ENHRY and CDR2 is SYGVKD. CDR3 length equals 11 residues. V lost 8 bases and J lost 7, with 11 bases in between. The CDR3 nucleotides read TGTGCCATCGGCGCAGGGACTGGCTACACCTTC. Its protein is CAIGAGTGYTF.

The J gene is TRBJ1-4, the V gene TRBV5-5, with no clear D. The CDR3 is 15 amino acids. The V end lost 4 bases, the J end lost 6 bases, and 16 bases lay between the germline ends. Germline V gene sequence: CDR1 SGHKS, CDR2 YYEKEE (reference sequence). The CDR3 spells CASSLGDTVDEKLFF. The CDR3 region has the DNA TGTGCCAGCAGCCTCGGGGATACGGTGGATGAAAAACTGTTTTTT. The whole variable domain, remainder taken from reference TRBV5-5 and TRBJ1-4, is DAGVTQSPTHLIKTRGQQVTLRCSPISGHKSVSWYQQVLGQGPQFIFQYYEKEERGRGNFPDRFSARQFPNYSSELNVNALLLGDSALYLCASSLGDTVDEKLFFGSGTQLSVL.

The V and J genes are TRBV7-3 and TRBJ2-1, with D possibly called TRBD1 or TRBD2 (5 bases each). Germline assignment: CDR1 SGHTA and CDR2 FQGTGA. The germline V and J ends were trimmed by 6 bases and 9 bases, with 21 bases remaining between them. CDR3 length: 15 amino acids. CDR3 protein: CASSWNGDGLSEQFF. The CDR3 bases are TGTGCCAGCAGTTGGAATGGGGACGGCCTTAGTGAGCAGTTCTTC.

The table lists this clonotype with a count of one. The V and J genes are TRBV12-3 or TRBV12-4 and TRBJ2-7; TRBD1 agrees at 7 bases. The end of the DNA aligns better with TRBJ2-5, so the J call may be wrong. This CDR3 contains 14 residues. CDR3 protein: CASSPGQQGETQYF. Written as DNA, the CDR3 is TGTGCCAGCAGTCCGGGACAGCAGGGAGAGACCCAGTACTTC.

This rearrangement joins TRBV20-1 to TRBJ1-2; TRBD1 is a possible D gene (6 bases). The germline gives CDR1 DFQATT, CDR2 SNEGSKA (reference sequence). Trimming removed 6 bases at V and 4 bases at J, with 12 bases between. The CDR3 is 12 amino acids. The CDR3 spells CSADLGAYGYTF. CDR3 nucleotides: TGCAGTGCAGACCTGGGGGCCTATGGCTACACCTTC.

This clonotype turned up a few times. This rearrangement joins TRBV20-1 to TRBJ2-7, with D perhaps matching TRBD1 (6 bases). The germline V gene has CDR1 DFQATT and CDR2 SNEGSKA (reference sequence). The V end lost 2 bases, the J end lost 3 bases, and 14 bases lay between the germline ends. The CDR3 has 14 residues. The CDR3 coding sequence is TGCAGTGCTAGAACCGACAGGTCCAACTACGAGCAGTACTTC. Protein sequence: CSARTDRSNYEQYF.

This clonotype was seen only once. The chain employs TRBV28 and TRBJ2-7; TRBD1 might be the D (5 bases). This CDR3 region has 12 residues. With 6 bases removed from V and 6 bases from J, the gap between germline ends came to 12 bases. In germline, CDR1 is MDHEN, CDR2 SYDVKM. CDR3 nucleotide sequence: TGTGCCAGCAGCATCAGGGTAGGCGAGCAGTACTTC. It translates to CASSIRVGEQYF.

V usage is TRBV2 and J usage is TRBJ1-2, with a possible D match to TRBD1 (6 bases). The CDR3 is 14 residues long. V was cut by 7 bases and J by 2 bases, with 14 bases left in between. The germline gives CDR1 SNHLY, CDR2 FYNNEI. The CDR3 reads CASKTGGGNYGYTF. The CDR3 nucleotides are TGTGCCAGCAAGACAGGCGGAGGCAACTATGGCTACACCTTC.

In its sample, this clonotype was seen a few times. This chain links TRBV6-1 with TRBJ2-1; D is unresolved. Trimming stripped 2 bases from V and 7 bases from J, with 12 bases between. The CDR3 is 14 amino acids. CDR1 is MNHNS and CDR2 is SASEGT in the germline V gene. The CDR3 is CASSESLGWNEQFF. DNA of the CDR3: TGTGCCAGCAGTGAAAGTCTGGGGTGGAATGAGCAGTTCTTC.

This clonotype was seen a handful of times. The V gene is TRBV5-1, the J gene TRBJ1-5; D call uncertain. The CDR3 totals 17 residues. Trimming removed 5 bases from V and 0 bases from J, with 18 bases in between. The germline V gene has CDR1 SGHRS and CDR2 YFSETQ. Written as DNA, the CDR3 is TGCGCCAGCAGATATCCGGGCCAACCTTATAGCAATCAGCCCCAGCATTTT. The encoded protein is CASRYPGQPYSNQPQHF.

J is TRBJ2-5 and V is TRBV28, with TRBD2 identical over 9 bases. The germline V gene encodes CDR1 MDHEN and CDR2 SYDVKM. CDR3 length: 14 amino acids. V trimming: 7 bases; J trimming: 2 bases; junction bases outside the gene matches: 5. The CDR3 coding sequence is TGTGCCAGCAATCTAGCGGGGATTCAAGAGACCCAGTACTTC. Its protein is CASNLAGIQETQYF.

The V call is TRBV3-1, the J call TRBJ2-1; 13 nucleotides line up with TRBD2. Germline-derived CDR1 and CDR2 are LGHDT and YNNKEL (reference sequence). The CDR3 contains 19 residues. Trimming took 1 base from V and 3 from J; bases not matched to a gene: 9. The CDR3 region is CASSQARPGLAGSYNEQFF. The CDR3 DNA follows: TGTGCCAGCAGCCAAGCCCGTCCGGGACTAGCGGGGAGCTACAATGAGCAGTTCTTC.